Following are 13 T cell receptor beta chains from one sample sequenced in a study of CD8 T cells in ankylosing spondylitis. Whole-study findings and limits: Ankylosing spondylitis blood seemed to carry a telltale TCR beta motif made of fewer than 10 highly homologous variants.

These receptors have no known antigen. TCRdb recomputed calls from the 5' RACE reads with MiXCR, one row per CDR3 protein. The repertoire consists of 450,000 to 550,000 distinct CDR3 sequences, with about 5% occurring once and the leading ten covering roughly 3.3%. The source material was blood, either unsorted or a sorted T cell fraction (not recorded which). The receptors here all came from a male donor with ankylosing spondylitis.

In its sample, this clonotype was seen many times. The genes are TRBV4-3 and TRBJ2-5; weak D call: TRBD2 (5 bases). V lost 2 bases to trimming and J lost 7 bases, with 17 bases between them. The CDR3 has 15 residues. The V gene's germline CDR1 is LGHNA and CDR2 YSLEER. CDR3 protein: CASSQLSAHGVTQYF. DNA for the CDR3: TGCGCCAGCAGCCAACTATCCGCACACGGGGTGACCCAGTACTTC.

This clonotype was seen ten or more times. The rearrangement uses TRBV20-1 and TRBJ1-5; 11 bases map to TRBD1. V dropped 4 bases and J dropped 5; count of bases not matched to a gene: 7. CDR3 length: 15 residues. Germline-derived CDR1 and CDR2 are DFQATT and SNEGSKA (reference sequence). CDR3 protein: CSAIRTGGMDQPQHF. Here the CDR3 DNA reads TGCAGTGCTATCCGGACAGGGGGCATGGATCAGCCCCAGCATTTT.

In this sample, this clonotype turned up many times. Here the CDR3 reads CASSLAGVLPYEQYF. The CDR3 DNA follows: TGCGCCAGCAGCCTAGCGGGAGTACTCCCCTACGAGCAGTACTTC. V and J are TRBV5-1 and TRBJ2-7; 10 bases line up with TRBD2. This CDR3 is built from 15 residues. Germline CDR1 is SGHRS and CDR2 is YFSETQ. V trimming: 4 bases; J trimming: 2 bases; junction bases outside the gene matches: 6.

This clonotype was seen ten or more times. The chain is built from TRBV20-1 and TRBJ2-5; D might be TRBD1 (5 bases). The CDR3 spans 15 residues. The V gene lost 0 bases and the J gene lost 4 bases, with 15 bases spanning the gap. Germline assignment: CDR1 DFQATT and CDR2 SNEGSKA (reference sequence). In nucleotides, the CDR3 is TGCAGTGCTAGAGATGCAGGCAGGGCAGGAGAGACCCAGTACTTC. The encoded protein is CSARDAGRAGETQYF.

This clonotype was counted many times. The V call is TRBV18, the J call TRBJ2-3; 8 bases agree with TRBD1. Germline CDR1 is KGHSH and CDR2 is LQKENI. The V segment lost 3 bases and the J segment 5 bases; nucleotides outside the gene matches: 10. The CDR3 consists of 16 residues. The CDR3 coding sequence is TGTGCCAGCTCACCTGAGACAGGGGCGTTGGGAGATACGCAGTATTTT. Its translation: CASSPETGALGDTQYF.

In this sample, this clonotype turned up many times. The chain couples TRBV11-2 to TRBJ2-6; TRBD2 is a possible D gene (5 bases). V was shortened by 5 bases and J by 2 bases, with 13 bases between the two germline ends. Germline lookup yields CDR1 SGHAT and CDR2 FQNNGV. This CDR3 has 16 residues. CDR3 region: CASSPGGFPGANVLTF. The CDR3 DNA sequence: TGTGCCAGCAGCCCTGGCGGGTTCCCTGGGGCCAACGTCCTGACTTTC.

This clonotype has at least ten counts. V is TRBV20-1 and J is TRBJ2-3, with a possible D match to TRBD1 (6 bases). Germline V gene data show CDR1 as DFQATT and CDR2 as SNEGSKA (reference sequence). The CDR3 runs to 15 residues. The V and J ends lost 5 bases and 2 bases respectively, with 17 bases between them. CDR3 sequence reads: CSAPSPRGDTDTQYF. The CDR3 DNA reads as TGCAGTGCTCCCAGCCCCAGGGGTGACACAGATACGCAGTATTTT.

This clonotype has at least ten counts. V is TRBV7-9 and J is TRBJ2-3, with 8 bases that match TRBD2. The V segment lost 11 bases and the J segment 2 bases; nucleotides outside the gene matches: 6. Germline V lookup: CDR1 SEHNR, CDR2 FQNEAQ (reference sequence). This CDR3 comprises 13 residues. CDR3 sequence reads: CAFQREITDTQYF. CDR3 in DNA: TGTGCCTTTCAGCGGGAGATCACAGATACGCAGTATTTT.

This clonotype was counted at least ten times. The V and J genes are TRBV7-9 and TRBJ1-2; D possibly corresponds to TRBD1 (5 bases). The CDR3 is 13 residues long. The ends were cut back, 1 base at V and 8 bases at J, with 11 bases in the middle. Germline V CDR1 and CDR2: SEHNR, FQNEAQ (reference sequence). CDR3 region: CASSLGSAGGYTF. The CDR3 DNA reads TGTGCCAGCAGCTTAGGTTCGGCAGGGGGCTACACCTTC.

There are many counts of this clonotype. The CDR3 DNA reads TGTGCCAGCAGTTCGATAGGGGCAACAGAAAAACTGTTTTTT. Translated, it gives CASSSIGATEKLFF. This sequence joins TRBV6-5 and TRBJ1-4, with a weak D call TRBD1 (5 bases). The germline V gene encodes CDR1 MNHEY and CDR2 SVGAGI. The CDR3 spans 14 residues. Trimming shortened V by 4 bases and J by 8 bases, and 14 bases separated the two germline ends.

The J gene is TRBJ2-1, the V gene TRBV7-8; maybe TRBD1 (6 bases). V lost 3 bases, J lost 0 bases, and 21 bases lay in between. This CDR3 region has 19 residues. Germline V CDR1 and CDR2: SGHVS, FQNEAQ. This chain's CDR3 is CASSLSRTWGRSSYNEQFF. The CDR3 DNA sequence: TGTGCCAGCAGCTTGTCACGGACTTGGGGGCGGAGCTCCTACAATGAGCAGTTCTTC.

This clonotype has a count of ten or more. V and J are TRBV12-5 and TRBJ2-5; D might be TRBD2 (6 bases). Trimming stripped 3 bases from V and 5 bases from J, with 10 bases between. Germline loops: CDR1 LGHNT, CDR2 FRNRAP. The CDR3 length is 13 residues. This CDR3 is CASGFSGGETQYF. The CDR3 DNA reads TGTGCTAGTGGTTTTAGTGGAGGGGAGACCCAGTACTTC.

At least ten counts were recorded for this clonotype. The rearrangement uses TRBV5-1 and TRBJ2-7, with D maybe TRBD1 (5 bases). V was trimmed by 1 base and J by 5 bases, leaving 22 bases between them. The length of the CDR3 is 17 residues. CDR1 SGHRS and CDR2 YFSETQ come from the germline V gene. CDR3 in DNA: TGCGCCAGCAGCTTGTTGGCCCCGGTAAGGGGATTGGACGAGCAGTACTTC. The encoded protein is CASSLLAPVRGLDEQYF.